These 9 T cell receptor beta chains were all obtained from the same sample, sequenced in a study of identical twins. TCRdb reanalysed the 5' RACE reads using MiXCR and keeps one entry per CDR3 protein. This sample has around 250,000 distinct CDR3 sequences, with 5.5% to 7% found just once. This same sample was also taken into another study, of yellow fever vaccine responses in identical twins.

The sample was memory (CD45RO+) T cells sorted from blood. Source of these receptors: a woman under 30 in good health.

This clonotype was found a few times. The gene calls are TRBV18 and TRBJ1-5; 8 positions agree with TRBD1. CDR3 length: 16 residues. The ends lost 6 bases at V and 2 bases at J; junction bases unmatched: 9. Germline V lookup: CDR1 KGHSH, CDR2 LQKENI. DNA of the CDR3: TGTGCCAGCTCCAGGGGAGAGGACAGGGGCAATCAGCCCCAGCATTTT. Translated, it gives CASSRGEDRGNQPQHF.

Ten or more counts support this clonotype. This sequence joins TRBV28 and TRBJ2-3; TRBD1 matches 8 bases. CDR1 MDHEN and CDR2 SYDVKM come from the germline V gene. There are 16 residues in the CDR3. The V and J ends lost 3 bases and 4 bases, in that order; junction bases with no gene match: 9. The CDR3 spells CASSLGAGGVADTQYF. The CDR3 DNA is TGTGCCAGCAGTTTGGGAGCAGGGGGCGTCGCAGATACGCAGTATTTT.

The rearrangement uses TRBV12-3 or TRBV12-4 and TRBJ2-1; a weak D match, TRBD1 (5 bases). Trimming took 2 bases from V and 6 from J, leaving 14 bases between them. The CDR3 length is 15 residues. The CDR3 nucleotides read TGTGCCAGCAGTTTAACTACAGGTCTCGGCAATGAGCAGTTCTTC. Its protein product is CASSLTTGLGNEQFF.

The chain links TRBV10-3 to TRBJ1-1; unclear D gene. The CDR3 has 13 amino acids. Trimming took off 5 bases at V and 2 bases at J, with 9 bases between the two ends. Germline V gene data show CDR1 as ENHRY and CDR2 as SYGVKD. The CDR3 nucleotides are TGTGCCATCAGTCGGAATCATAACACTGAAGCTTTCTTT. Encoded protein: CAISRNHNTEAFF.

The chain combines TRBV2 with TRBJ1-1, with 7 bases that match TRBD1. The CDR3 length is 13 residues. V shed 4 bases, J shed 3 bases, and the junction held 2 bases outside the gene matches. Looked up from germline, CDR1 is SNHLY and CDR2 is FYNNEI. The CDR3 DNA sequence: TGTGCCAGCAGTGGACAGGGCGACACTGAAGCTTTCTTT. It specifies CASSGQGDTEAFF.

This clonotype showed up just a few times. V usage is TRBV6-2 or TRBV6-3 and J usage is TRBJ2-4; weak D call: TRBD1 (6 bases). This CDR3 is 16 amino acids long. Trimming removed 2 bases from V and 0 bases from J, with 11 bases in between. Germline V lookup: CDR1 MNHEY, CDR2 SVGEGT. The CDR3 protein is CASSYPGQLAKNIQYF. CDR3 sequence (DNA): TGTGCCAGCAGTTACCCCGGACAGCTAGCCAAAAACATTCAGTACTTC.

The gene calls are TRBV29-1 and TRBJ2-5, with unresolved D. The CDR3 totals 12 residues. The germline CDR1 and CDR2 sequences are SQVTM and ANQGSEA. V lost 7 bases and J lost 2, with 11 bases in between. The CDR3 sequence: CSAEGQQETQYF. CDR3 nucleotides: TGCAGCGCCGAAGGCCAGCAAGAGACCCAGTACTTC.

This clonotype appeared a few times. The junction does not match germline at one end; this may be a read error. The chain uses TRBV2 and TRBJ1-2, with D tentatively TRBD1 (5 bases). The CDR3 has 15 amino acids. CDR1 SNHLY and CDR2 FYNNEI come from the germline V gene. CDR3 coding DNA: TGTGCCAGCCGTGAGCGAGAGCGGGGCCCGGGGGGCTACACCTTC. Protein: CASRERERGPGGYTF.

J is TRBJ2-3 and V is TRBV12-3 or TRBV12-4; TRBD1 might be the D (5 bases). Deletions cut 6 bases from V and 0 bases from J, with 13 bases between. The CDR3 is 15 amino acids. For the CDR3, the DNA is TGTGCCAGCAGCATCCGACAGACTAGCACAGATACGCAGTATTTT. Translating gives CASSIRQTSTDTQYF.